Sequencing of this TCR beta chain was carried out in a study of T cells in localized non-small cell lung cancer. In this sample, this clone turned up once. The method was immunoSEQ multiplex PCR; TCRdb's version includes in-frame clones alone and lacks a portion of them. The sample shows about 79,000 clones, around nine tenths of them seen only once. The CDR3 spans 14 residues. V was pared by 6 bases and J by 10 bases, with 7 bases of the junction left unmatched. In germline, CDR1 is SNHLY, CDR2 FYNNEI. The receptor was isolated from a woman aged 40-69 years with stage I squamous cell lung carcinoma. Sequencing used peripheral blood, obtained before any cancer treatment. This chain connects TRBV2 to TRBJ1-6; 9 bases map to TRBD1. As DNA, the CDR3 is TGTGCCAGCAGCGCCGACAGGGGGGGGTCACCCCTCCACTTT. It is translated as CASSADRGGSPLHF.